This TCR beta chain was found in a study of blood T cell repertoires in COVID-19. As for the study in general: Some COVID-19 samples were acute and others convalescent; all came from the United States, Italy and Spain. Sources were T cells, B-cell-depleted T cells, or PBMCs; the material itself was cDNA or gDNA.

In the original processing: The authors estimated nucleated cell counts from reference gene primer amplification. The table came from immunoSEQ multiplex PCR; TCRdb's copy has only in-frame clones and leaves some out. Clone size and the V and J calls come from that table; the DNA yielded D and trimming. Of about 250,000 clones in the sample, nearly 90% were seen once. Trimming pared 4 bases from V and 5 bases from J, leaving 10 bases between. This CDR3 is 12 amino acids long. Germline V lookup: CDR1 SGDLS, CDR2 YYNGEE. This sequence was found in a man aged 18-30 years with active or convalescent COVID-19. This chain joins TRBV9 and TRBJ2-7; the D is unclear. Sequencing input: peripheral blood. The chain's CDR3 is CASSPPSDEQYF. In DNA, the CDR3 is TGTGCCAGCAGCCCACCTTCGGACGAGCAGTACTTC.